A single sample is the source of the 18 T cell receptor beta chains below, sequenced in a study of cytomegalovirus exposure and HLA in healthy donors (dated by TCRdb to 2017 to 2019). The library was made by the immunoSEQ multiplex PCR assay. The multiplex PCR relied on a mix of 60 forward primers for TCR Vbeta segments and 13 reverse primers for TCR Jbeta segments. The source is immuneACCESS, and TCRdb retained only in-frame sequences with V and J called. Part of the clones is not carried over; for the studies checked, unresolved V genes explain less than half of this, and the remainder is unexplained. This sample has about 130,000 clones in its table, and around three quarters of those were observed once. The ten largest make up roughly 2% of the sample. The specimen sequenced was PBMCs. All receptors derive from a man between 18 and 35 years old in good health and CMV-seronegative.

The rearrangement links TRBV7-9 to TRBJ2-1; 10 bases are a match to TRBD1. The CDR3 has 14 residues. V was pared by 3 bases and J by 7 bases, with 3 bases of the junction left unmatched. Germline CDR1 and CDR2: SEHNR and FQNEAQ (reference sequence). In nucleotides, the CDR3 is TGTGCCAGCAGCTTGCGGGACAGGGGAAATGAGCAGTTCTTC. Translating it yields CASSLRDRGNEQFF.

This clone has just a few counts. The CDR3 is CASSPASGGWEQYF. The DNA of the CDR3 is TGTGCCAGCAGTCCCGCTAGCGGCGGATGGGAGCAGTACTTC. The V call is TRBV6-6, the J call TRBJ2-7; 7 bases map to TRBD2. After removal of 5 bases from V and 7 bases from J, the junction contained 11 bases not matched to a gene. This CDR3 contains 14 residues. Germline V CDR1 and CDR2: MNHNY, SVGAGI (reference sequence).

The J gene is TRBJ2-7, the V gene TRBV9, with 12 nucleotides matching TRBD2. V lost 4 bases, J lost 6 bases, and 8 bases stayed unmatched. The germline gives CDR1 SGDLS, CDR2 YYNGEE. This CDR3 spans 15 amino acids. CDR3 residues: CASSKLAGGGGEQYF. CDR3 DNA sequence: TGTGCCAGCAGCAAACTAGCGGGAGGTGGCGGCGAGCAGTACTTC. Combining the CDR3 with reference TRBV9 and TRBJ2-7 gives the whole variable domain DSGVTQTPKHLITATGQRVTLRCSPRSGDLSVYWYQQSLDQGLQFLIQYYNGEERAKGNILERFSAQQFPDLHSELNLSSLELGDSALYFCASSKLAGGGGEQYFGPGTRLTVT.

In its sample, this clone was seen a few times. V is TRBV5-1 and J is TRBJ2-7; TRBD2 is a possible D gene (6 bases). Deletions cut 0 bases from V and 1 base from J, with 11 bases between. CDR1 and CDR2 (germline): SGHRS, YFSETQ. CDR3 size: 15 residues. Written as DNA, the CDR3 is TGCGCCAGCAGCTTGGCCGGGGGATCTTCCTACGAGCAGTACGTC. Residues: CASSLAGGSSYEQYV.

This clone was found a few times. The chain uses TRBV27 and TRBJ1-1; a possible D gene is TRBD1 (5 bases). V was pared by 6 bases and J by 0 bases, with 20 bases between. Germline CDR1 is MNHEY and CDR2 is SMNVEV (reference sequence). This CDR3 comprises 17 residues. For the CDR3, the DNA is TGTGCCAGCAGCCATCACTCAGGGACTATAATGAACACTGAAGCTTTCTTT. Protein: CASSHHSGTIMNTEAFF.

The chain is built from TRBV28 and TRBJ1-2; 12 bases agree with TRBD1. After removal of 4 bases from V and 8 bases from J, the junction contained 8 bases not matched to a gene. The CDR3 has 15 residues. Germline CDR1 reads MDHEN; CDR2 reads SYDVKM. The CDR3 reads CASSSPGQGALGYTF. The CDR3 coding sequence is TGTGCCAGCAGTTCTCCGGGACAGGGGGCGTTAGGCTACACCTTC.

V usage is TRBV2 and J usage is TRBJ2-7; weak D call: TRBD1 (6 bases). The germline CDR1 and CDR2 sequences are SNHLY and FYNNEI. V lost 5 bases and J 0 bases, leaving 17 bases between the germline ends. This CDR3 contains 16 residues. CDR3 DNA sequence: TGTGCCAGCAGTCAACCGGGACAAAAGAGCTCCTACGAGCAGTACGTC. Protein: CASSQPGQKSSYEQYV.

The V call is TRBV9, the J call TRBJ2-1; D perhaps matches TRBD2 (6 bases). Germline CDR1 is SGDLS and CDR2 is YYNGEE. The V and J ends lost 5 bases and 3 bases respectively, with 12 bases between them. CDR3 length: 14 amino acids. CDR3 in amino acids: CASSIAALYNEQFF. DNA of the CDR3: TGTGCCAGCAGTATAGCGGCTCTCTACAATGAGCAGTTCTTC.

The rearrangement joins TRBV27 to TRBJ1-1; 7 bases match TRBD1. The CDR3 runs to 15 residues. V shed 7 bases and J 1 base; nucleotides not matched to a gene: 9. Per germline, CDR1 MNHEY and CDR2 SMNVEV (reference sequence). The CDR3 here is CASIPTGWENTEAFF. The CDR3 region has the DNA TGTGCCAGCATCCCGACAGGGTGGGAGAACACTGAAGCTTTCTTT.

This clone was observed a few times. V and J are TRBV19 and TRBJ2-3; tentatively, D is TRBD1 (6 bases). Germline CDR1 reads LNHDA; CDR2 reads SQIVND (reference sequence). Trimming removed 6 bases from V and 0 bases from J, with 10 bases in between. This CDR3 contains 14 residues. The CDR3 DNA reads TGTGCCAGTAGATGGCAGGGGAGCACAGATACGCAGTATTTT. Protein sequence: CASRWQGSTDTQYF.

The CDR3 region has the DNA TGTGCCAGCAGTGCTGGACAGAAACTAGACGGGCCCTATGGCTACACCTTC. Translation gives CASSAGQKLDGPYGYTF. This chain connects TRBV6-1 to TRBJ1-2, with D possibly matching TRBD1 (6 bases). CDR1 and CDR2 (germline): MNHNS, SASEGT. V was cut by 4 bases and J by 4 bases, with 22 bases left in between. The length of the CDR3 is 17 residues.

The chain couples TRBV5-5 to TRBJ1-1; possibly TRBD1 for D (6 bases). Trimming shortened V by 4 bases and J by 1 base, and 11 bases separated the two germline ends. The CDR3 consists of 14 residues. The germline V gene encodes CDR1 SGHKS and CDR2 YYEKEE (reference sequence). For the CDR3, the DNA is TGTGCCAGCAGCCTTGACAGGAGGAACACTGAAGCTTTCTTT. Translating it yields CASSLDRRNTEAFF.

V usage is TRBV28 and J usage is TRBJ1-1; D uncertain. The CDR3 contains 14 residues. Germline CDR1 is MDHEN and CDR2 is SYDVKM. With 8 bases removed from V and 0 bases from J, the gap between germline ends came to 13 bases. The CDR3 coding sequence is TGTGCCAGCCATCCCGCGGCACTGAACACTGAAGCTTTCTTT. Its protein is CASHPAALNTEAFF.

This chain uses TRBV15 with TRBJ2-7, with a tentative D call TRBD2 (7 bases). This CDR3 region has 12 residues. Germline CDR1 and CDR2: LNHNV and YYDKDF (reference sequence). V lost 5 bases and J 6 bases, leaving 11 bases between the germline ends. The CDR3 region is CATSGGAGEQYF. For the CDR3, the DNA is TGTGCCACCAGCGGGGGGGCCGGCGAGCAGTACTTC.

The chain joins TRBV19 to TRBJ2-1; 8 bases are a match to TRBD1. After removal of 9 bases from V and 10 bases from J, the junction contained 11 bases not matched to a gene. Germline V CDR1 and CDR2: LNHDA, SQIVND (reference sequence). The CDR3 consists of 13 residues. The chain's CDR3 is CASHRDGQGEQFF. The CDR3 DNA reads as TGTGCCAGCCACCGTGATGGACAGGGAGAGCAGTTCTTC.

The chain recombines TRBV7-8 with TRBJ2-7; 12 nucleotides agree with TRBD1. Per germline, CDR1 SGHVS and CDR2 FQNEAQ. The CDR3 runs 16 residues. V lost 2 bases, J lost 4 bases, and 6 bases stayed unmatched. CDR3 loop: CASSLSPGQGAYEQYV. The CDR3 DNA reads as TGTGCCAGCAGCTTATCACCGGGACAGGGGGCTTACGAGCAGTACGTC.

The CDR3 coding sequence is TGTGCCAGCAGTTTGGGGACAGGGGAAAACGAGCAGTACTTC. Protein product: CASSLGTGENEQYF. This sequence joins TRBV28 and TRBJ2-7; 10 nucleotides line up with TRBD1. Germline CDR1 is MDHEN and CDR2 is SYDVKM. CDR3 length: 14 amino acids. Trimming cost V 3 bases and J 5 bases; bases outside gene matches: 4. The full variable domain, in which reference TRBV28 and TRBJ2-7 provide the parts outside the CDR3, is DVKVTQSSRYLVKRTGEKVFLECVQDMDHENMFWYRQDPGLGLRLIYFSYDVKMKEKGDIPEGYSVSREKKERFSLILESASTNQTSMYLCASSLGTGENEQYFGPGTRLTVT.

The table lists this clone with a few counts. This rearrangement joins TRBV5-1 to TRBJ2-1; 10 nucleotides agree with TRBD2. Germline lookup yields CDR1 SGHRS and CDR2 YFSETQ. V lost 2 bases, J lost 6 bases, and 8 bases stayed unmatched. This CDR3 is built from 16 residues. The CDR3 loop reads CASSFLPSGSGNEQFF. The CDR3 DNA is TGCGCCAGCAGCTTCCTTCCTAGCGGGAGCGGCAATGAGCAGTTCTTC. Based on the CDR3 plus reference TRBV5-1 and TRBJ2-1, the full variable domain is KAGVTQTPRYLIKTRGQQVTLSCSPISGHRSVSWYQQTPGQGLQFLFEYFSETQRNKGNFPGRFSGRQFSNSRSEMNVSTLELGDSALYLCASSFLPSGSGNEQFFGPGTRLTVL.